The subject of this entry is one T cell receptor beta chain. The antigen is not known. These data belong to a study of blood T cells in healthy people across ages. Sample-barcoded 5' priming and a J-beta primer mix drove a second PCR of roughly 6 to 12 cycles. TCRdb re-analysed the 5' RACE reads in MiXCR, keeping a single row per CDR3 protein. This table has some 1,000,000 distinct CDR3 sequences, 25% appearing once. Study findings and constraints: Whereas aged donors had fewer naive CD4+ cells, long-lived donors had more of them and higher diversity.

These data also featured in a second study, about T cells of mothers and their children.

Sequenced input: blood. The clonotype originates from a girl aged 2 to 9 in good health.

This CDR3 reads CASSLVRSEYEQYF. The DNA for the CDR3 is TGTGCCAGCAGCTTGGTTAGGTCTGAATACGAGCAGTACTTC. V is TRBV5-6 and J is TRBJ2-7, with D uncertain. V shed 0 bases and J shed 4 bases, with 11 bases lying between them. Germline V gene lookup returns CDR1 SGHDT and CDR2 YYEEEE. The CDR3 is made up of 14 amino acids.